This TCR beta chain was recovered during a study of identical twins. Overall study results and limits: Zero-insertion analyses might be partly confounded by invariant T cells like MAIT and iNKT.

V lost 6 bases to trimming and J lost 4 bases, with 18 bases between them. This CDR3 is built from 15 residues. TCRdb redid the calling of the 5' RACE reads with MiXCR, one entry per CDR3 protein. The profile covers hundreds of thousands of distinct CDR3 sequences, with 15% to 20% appearing a single time and about an eighth taken by the ten largest. With regard to this clonotype: What it recognizes is unknown.

The data were also submitted as part of a second study, on T cells expressing NK-cell markers. From that report: Most of the eight sequenced donors were HCMV-seropositive; one was seronegative. Dominant NKG2C+ clonotypes accounted for roughly 1.0-7.0% of CD8+ T cells in more than 5 donors.

This receptor was identified in a woman younger than 35 in good health. The material sequenced was PBMCs. This chain uses TRBV12-3 or TRBV12-4 with TRBJ2-5, with a possible D match to TRBD2 (7 bases). CDR3 sequence reads: CASSNTGGPRETQYF. CDR3 nucleotides: TGTGCCAGCAGCAACACCGGGGGGCCTCGAGAGACCCAGTACTTC.